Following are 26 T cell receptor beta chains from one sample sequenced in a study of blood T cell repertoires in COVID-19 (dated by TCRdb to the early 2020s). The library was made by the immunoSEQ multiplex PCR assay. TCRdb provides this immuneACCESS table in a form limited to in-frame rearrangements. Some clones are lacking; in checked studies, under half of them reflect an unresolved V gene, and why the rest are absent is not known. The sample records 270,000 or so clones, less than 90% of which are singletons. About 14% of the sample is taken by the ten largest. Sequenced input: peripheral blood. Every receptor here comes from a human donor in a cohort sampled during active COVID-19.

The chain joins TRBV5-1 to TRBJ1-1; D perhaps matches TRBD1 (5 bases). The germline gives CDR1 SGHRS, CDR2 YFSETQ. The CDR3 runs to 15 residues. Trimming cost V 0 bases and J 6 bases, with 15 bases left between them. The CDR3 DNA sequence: TGCGCCAGCAGCTTGGGAGACGGGGGTGTTTCTGAAGCTTTCTTT. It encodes CASSLGDGGVSEAFF. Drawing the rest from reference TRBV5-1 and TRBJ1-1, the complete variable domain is KAGVTQTPRYLIKTRGQQVTLSCSPISGHRSVSWYQQTPGQGLQFLFEYFSETQRNKGNFPGRFSGRQFSNSRSEMNVSTLELGDSALYLCASSLGDGGVSEAFFGQGTRLTVV.

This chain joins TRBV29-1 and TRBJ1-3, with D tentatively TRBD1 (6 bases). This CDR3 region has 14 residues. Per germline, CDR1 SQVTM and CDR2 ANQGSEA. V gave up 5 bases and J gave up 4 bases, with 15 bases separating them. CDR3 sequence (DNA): TGCAGCGTTCGAGGAGCAGGGGAGGGAAACACCATATATTTT. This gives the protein CSVRGAGEGNTIYF.

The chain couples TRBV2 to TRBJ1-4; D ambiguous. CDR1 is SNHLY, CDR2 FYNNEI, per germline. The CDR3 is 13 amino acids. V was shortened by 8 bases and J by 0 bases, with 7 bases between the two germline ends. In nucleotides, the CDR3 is TGTGCCAGCCGACTTCCAACTAATGAAAAACTGTTTTTT. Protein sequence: CASRLPTNEKLFF. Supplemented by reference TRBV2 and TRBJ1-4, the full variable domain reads EPEVTQTPSHQVTQMGQEVILRCVPISNHLYFYWYRQILGQKVEFLVSFYNNEISEKSEIFDDQFSVERPDGSNFTLKIRSTKLEDSAMYFCASRLPTNEKLFFGSGTQLSVL.

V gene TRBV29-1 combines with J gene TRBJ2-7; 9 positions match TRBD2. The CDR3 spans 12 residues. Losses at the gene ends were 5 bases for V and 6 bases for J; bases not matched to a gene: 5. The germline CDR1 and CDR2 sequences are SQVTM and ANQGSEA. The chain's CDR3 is CSVREAGGEQYF. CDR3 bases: TGCAGCGTTCGGGAAGCGGGAGGCGAGCAGTACTTC.

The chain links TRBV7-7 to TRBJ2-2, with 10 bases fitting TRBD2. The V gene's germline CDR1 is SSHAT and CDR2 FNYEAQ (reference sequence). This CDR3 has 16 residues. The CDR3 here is CAIHPSGSVDTGELFF. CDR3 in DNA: TGTGCTATCCACCCTAGCGGGAGTGTGGACACCGGGGAGCTGTTTTTT.

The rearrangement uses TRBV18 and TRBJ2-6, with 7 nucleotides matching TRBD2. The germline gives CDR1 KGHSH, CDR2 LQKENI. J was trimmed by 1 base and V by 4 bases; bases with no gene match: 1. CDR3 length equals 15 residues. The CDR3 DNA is TGTGCCAGCTCACTAGCGGGTTCTGGGGCCAACGTCCTGACTTTC. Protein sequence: CASSLAGSGANVLTF.

The CDR3 sequence is CASSETLTVYEQYF. The CDR3, as DNA: TGTGCCAGCAGCGAGACCCTGACAGTTTACGAGCAGTACTTC. The chain combines TRBV5-5 with TRBJ2-7; TRBD1 might be the D (5 bases). V was trimmed by 4 bases and J by 4 bases, leaving 15 bases between them. There are 14 residues in the CDR3. Germline lookup yields CDR1 SGHKS and CDR2 YYEKEE (reference sequence).

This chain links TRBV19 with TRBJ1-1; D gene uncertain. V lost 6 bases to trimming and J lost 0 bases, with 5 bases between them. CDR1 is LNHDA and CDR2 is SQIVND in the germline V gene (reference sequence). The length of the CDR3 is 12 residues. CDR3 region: CASSEVNTEAFF. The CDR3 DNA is TGTGCCAGTAGCGAGGTGAACACTGAAGCTTTCTTT.

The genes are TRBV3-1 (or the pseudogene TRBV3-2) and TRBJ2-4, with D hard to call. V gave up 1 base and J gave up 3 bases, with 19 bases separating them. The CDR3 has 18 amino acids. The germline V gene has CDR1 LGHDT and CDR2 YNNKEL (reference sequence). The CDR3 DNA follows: TGTGCCAGCAGCCAAGTGGTTTCTAGATCCAAGTACAAAAACATTCAGTACTTC. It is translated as CASSQVVSRSKYKNIQYF.

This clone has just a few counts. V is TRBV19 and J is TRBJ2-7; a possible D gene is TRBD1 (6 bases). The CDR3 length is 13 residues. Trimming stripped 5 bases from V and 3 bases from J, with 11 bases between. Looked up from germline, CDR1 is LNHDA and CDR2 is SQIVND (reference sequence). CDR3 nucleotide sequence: TGTGCCAGTAGTTTGGACAGAAACTACGAGCAGTACTTC. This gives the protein CASSLDRNYEQYF.

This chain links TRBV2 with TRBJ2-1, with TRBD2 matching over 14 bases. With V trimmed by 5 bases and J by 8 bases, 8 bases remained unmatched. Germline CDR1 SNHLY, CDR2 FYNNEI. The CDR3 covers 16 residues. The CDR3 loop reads CASSLTSGRAPHEQFF. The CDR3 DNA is TGTGCCAGCAGTTTGACTAGCGGGAGGGCTCCCCATGAGCAGTTCTTC.

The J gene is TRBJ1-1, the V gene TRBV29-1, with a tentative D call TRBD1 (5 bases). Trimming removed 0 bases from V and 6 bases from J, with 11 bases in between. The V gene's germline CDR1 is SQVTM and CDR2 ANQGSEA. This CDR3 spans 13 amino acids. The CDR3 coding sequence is TGCAGCGTTGAAGATGTGGGGGGTGCTGAAGCTTTCTTT. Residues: CSVEDVGGAEAFF.

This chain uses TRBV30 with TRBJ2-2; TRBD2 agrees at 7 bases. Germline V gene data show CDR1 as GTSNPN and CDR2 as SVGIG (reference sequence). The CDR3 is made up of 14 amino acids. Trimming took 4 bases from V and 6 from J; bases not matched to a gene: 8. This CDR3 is CAWMGGSRAGELFF. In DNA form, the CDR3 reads TGTGCCTGGATGGGGGGGAGTAGAGCCGGGGAGCTGTTTTTT.

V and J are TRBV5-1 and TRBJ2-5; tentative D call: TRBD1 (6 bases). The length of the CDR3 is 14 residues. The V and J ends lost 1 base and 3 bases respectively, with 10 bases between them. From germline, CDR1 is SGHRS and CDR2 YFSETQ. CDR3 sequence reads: CASSLLPGEETQYF. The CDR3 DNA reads TGCGCCAGCAGCTTGTTACCAGGGGAAGAGACCCAGTACTTC.

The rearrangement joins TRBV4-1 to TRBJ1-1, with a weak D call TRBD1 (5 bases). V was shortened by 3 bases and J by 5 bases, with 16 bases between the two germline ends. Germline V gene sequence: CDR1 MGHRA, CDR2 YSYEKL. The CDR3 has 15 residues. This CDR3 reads CASSHSGVLRTEAFF. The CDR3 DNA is TGCGCCAGCAGCCATTCGGGGGTCTTAAGGACTGAAGCTTTCTTT.

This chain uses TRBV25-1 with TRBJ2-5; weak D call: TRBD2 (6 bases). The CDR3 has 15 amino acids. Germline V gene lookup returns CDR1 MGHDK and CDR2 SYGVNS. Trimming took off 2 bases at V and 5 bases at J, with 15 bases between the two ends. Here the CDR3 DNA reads TGTGCCAGCAGTGAAGGAGGGAGGAGGCCCGAGACCCAGTACTTC. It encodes CASSEGGRRPETQYF.

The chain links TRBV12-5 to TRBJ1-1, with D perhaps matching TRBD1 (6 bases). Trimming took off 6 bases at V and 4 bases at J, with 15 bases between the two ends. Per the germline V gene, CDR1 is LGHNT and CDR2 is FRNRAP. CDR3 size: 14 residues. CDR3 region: CASGHREEATEAFF. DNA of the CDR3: TGTGCTAGTGGACACAGGGAAGAGGCCACTGAAGCTTTCTTT. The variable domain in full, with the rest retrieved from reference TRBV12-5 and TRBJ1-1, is DARVTQTPRHKVTEMGQEVTMRCQPILGHNTVFWYRQTMMQGLELLAYFRNRAPLDDSGMPKDRFSAEMPDATLATLKIQPSEPRDSAVYFCASGHREEATEAFFGQGTRLTVV.

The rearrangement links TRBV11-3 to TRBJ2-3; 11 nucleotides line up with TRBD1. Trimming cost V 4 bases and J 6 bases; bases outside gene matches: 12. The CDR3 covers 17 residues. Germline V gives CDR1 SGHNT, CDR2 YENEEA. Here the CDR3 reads CASSYLGQGAPPDTQYF. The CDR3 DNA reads TGTGCCAGCAGCTACCTAGGACAGGGGGCGCCCCCTGATACGCAGTATTTT.

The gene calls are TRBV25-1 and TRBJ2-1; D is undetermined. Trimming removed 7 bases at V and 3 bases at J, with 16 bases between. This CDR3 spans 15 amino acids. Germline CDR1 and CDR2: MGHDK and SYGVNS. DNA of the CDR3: TGTGCCAGCAATAGAGGAGTTACCAGCTACAATGAGCAGTTCTTC. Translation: CASNRGVTSYNEQFF. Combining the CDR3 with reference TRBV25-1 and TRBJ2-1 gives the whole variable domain EADIYQTPRYLVIGTGKKITLECSQTMGHDKMYWYQQDPGMELHLIHYSYGVNSTEKGDLSSESTVSRIRTEHFPLTLESARPSHTSQYLCASNRGVTSYNEQFFGPGTRLTVL.

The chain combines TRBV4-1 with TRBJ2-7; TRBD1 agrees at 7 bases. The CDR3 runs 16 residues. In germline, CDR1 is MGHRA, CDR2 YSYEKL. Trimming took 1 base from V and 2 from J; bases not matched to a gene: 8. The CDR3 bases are TGCGCCAGCAGCCAAGGACAGGGTGGTTTGGCCTACGAGCAGTACTTC. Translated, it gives CASSQGQGGLAYEQYF.

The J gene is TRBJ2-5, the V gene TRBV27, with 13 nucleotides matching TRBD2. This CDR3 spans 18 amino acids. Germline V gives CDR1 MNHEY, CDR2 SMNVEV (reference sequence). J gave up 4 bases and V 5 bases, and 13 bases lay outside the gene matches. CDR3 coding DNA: TGTGCCAGCAGTAGGTGGACTAGCGGGGGAAGTGGGCGAGAGACCCAGTACTTC. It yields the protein CASSRWTSGGSGRETQYF.

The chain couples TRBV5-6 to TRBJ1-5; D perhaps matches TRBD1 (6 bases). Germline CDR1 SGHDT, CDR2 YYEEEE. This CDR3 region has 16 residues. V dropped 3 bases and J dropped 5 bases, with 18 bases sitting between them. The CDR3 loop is CASSSFRTGPDQPQHF. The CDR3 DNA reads TGTGCCAGCAGCTCCTTCCGCACAGGGCCAGATCAGCCCCAGCATTTT.

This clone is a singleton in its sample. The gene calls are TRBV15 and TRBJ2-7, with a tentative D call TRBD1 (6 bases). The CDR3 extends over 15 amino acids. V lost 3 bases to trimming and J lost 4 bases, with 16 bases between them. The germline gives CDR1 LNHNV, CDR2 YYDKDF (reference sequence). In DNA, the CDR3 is TGTGCCACCAGCAGGGCAAGCGACACAGGGTACGAGCAGTACTTC. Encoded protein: CATSRASDTGYEQYF.

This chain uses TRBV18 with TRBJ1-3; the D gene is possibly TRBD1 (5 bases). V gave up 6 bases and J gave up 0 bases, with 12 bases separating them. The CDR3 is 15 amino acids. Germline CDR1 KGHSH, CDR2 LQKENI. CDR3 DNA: TGTGCCAGCTCCCGGGGGACGGACTCTGGAAACACCATATATTTT. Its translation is CASSRGTDSGNTIYF.

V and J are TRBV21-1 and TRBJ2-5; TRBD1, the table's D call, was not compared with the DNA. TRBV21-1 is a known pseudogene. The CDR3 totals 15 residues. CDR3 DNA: TGTGCCAGCAGCAAAGTGGGCCGAATTCCCGAGACCCAGTACTTC. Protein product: CASSKVGRIPETQYF.

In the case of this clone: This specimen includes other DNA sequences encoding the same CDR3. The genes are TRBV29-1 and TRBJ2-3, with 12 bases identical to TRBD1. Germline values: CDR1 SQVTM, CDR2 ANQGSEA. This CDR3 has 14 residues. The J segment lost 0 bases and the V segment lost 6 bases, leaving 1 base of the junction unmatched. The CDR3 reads CSVGQGASTDTQYF. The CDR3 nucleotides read TGCAGCGTGGGACAGGGGGCAAGCACAGATACGCAGTATTTT.